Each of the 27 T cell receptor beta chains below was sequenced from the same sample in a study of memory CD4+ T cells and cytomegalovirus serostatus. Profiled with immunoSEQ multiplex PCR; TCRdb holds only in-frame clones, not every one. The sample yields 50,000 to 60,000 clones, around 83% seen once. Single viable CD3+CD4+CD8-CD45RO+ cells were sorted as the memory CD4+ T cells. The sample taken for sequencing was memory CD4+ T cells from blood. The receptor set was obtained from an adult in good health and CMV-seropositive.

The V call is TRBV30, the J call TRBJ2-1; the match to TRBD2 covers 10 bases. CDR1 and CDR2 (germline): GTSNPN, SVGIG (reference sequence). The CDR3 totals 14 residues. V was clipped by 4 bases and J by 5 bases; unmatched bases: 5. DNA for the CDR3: TGTGCCTGGACAGCGGGAGGGTCCGACAATGAGCAGTTCTTC. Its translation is CAWTAGGSDNEQFF.

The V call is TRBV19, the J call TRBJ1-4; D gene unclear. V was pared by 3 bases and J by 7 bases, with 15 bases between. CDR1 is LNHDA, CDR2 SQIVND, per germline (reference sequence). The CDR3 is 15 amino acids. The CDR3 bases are TGTGCCAGTAGTATGGCGGAAGGGATATCTGAAAAACTGTTTTTT. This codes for CASSMAEGISEKLFF.

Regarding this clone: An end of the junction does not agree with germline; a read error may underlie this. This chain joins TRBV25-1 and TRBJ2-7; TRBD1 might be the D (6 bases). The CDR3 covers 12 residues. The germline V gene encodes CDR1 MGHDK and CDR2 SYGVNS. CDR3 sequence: CASSGFGGEKYF. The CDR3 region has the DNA TGTGCCAGCAGTGGCTTTGGGGGCGAGAAGTACTTC.

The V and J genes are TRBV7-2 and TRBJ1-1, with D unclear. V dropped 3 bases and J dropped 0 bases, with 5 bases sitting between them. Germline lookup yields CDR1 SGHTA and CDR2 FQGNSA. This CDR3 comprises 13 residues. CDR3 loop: CASSFQLNTEAFF. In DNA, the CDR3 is TGTGCCAGCAGCTTCCAATTGAACACTGAAGCTTTCTTT.

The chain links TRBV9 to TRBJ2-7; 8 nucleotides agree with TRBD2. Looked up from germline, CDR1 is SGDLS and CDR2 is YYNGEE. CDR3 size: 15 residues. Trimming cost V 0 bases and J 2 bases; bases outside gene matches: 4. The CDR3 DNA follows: TGTGCCAGCAGCGTAGAGGCGGGGGGCCCCTACGAGCAGTACTTC. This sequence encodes CASSVEAGGPYEQYF.

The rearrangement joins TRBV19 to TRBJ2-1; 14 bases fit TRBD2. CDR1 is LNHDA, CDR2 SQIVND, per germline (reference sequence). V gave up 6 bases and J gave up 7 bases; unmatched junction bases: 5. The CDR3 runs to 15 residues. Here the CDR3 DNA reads TGTGCCAGTAGGAGGGGACTAGCGGGAGTAAATGAGCAGTTCTTC. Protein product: CASRRGLAGVNEQFF.

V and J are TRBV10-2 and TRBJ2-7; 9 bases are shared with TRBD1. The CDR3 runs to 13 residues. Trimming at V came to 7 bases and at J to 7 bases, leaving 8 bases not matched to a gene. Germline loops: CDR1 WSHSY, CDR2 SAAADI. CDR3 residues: CASMEQGAGEQYF. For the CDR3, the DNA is TGCGCCAGCATGGAACAGGGGGCTGGTGAGCAGTACTTC.

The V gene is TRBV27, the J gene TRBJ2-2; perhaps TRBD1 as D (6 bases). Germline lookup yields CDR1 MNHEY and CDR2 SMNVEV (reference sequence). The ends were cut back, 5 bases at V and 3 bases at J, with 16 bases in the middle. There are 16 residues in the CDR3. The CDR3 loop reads CASSLDRTTDTGELFF. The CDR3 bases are TGTGCCAGCAGTCTCGACAGGACCACTGACACCGGGGAGCTGTTTTTT.

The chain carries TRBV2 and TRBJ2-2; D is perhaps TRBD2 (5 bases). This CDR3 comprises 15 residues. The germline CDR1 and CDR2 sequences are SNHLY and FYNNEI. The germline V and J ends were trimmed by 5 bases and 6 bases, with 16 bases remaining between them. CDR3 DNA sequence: TGTGCCAGCAGTTTGAGGGTTGGAGTGGCCGGGGAGCTGTTTTTT. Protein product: CASSLRVGVAGELFF. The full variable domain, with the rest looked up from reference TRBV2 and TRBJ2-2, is EPEVTQTPSHQVTQMGQEVILRCVPISNHLYFYWYRQILGQKVEFLVSFYNNEISEKSEIFDDQFSVERPDGSNFTLKIRSTKLEDSAMYFCASSLRVGVAGELFFGEGSRLTVL.

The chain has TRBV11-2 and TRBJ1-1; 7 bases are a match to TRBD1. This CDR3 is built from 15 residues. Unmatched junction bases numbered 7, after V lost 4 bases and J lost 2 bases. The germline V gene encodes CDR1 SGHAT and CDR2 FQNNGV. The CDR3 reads CASSSRQGSNTEAFF. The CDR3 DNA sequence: TGTGCCAGCAGCTCTCGACAGGGATCCAACACTGAAGCTTTCTTT.

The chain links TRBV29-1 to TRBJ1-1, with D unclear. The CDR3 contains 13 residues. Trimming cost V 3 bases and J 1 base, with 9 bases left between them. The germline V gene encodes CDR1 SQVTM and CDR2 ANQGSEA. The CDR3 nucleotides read TGCAGCGTTGAGCACAGTTCGAACACTGAAGCTTTCTTT. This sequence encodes CSVEHSSNTEAFF.

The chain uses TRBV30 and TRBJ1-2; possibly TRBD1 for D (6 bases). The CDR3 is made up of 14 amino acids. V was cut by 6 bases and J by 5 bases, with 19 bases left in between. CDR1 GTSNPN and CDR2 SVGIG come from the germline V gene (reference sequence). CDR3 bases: TGTGCCTGCAATGAACTTAGGGGGGTATATGGCTACACCTTC. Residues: CACNELRGVYGYTF.

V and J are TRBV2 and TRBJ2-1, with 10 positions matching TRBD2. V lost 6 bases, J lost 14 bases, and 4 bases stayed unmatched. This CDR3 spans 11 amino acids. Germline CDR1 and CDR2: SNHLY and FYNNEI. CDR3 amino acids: CASRISGREFF. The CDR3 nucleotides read TGTGCCAGCAGAATAAGCGGGAGGGAGTTCTTC.

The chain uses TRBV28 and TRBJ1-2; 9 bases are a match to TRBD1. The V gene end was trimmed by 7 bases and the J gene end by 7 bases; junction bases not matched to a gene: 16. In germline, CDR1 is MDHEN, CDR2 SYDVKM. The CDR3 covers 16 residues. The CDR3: CASTLNPLQGAGGYTF. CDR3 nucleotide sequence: TGTGCCAGCACCCTAAATCCTCTACAGGGGGCGGGTGGCTACACCTTC.

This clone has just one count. CDR3 loop: CASSSGGDRVYEQYF. CDR3 in DNA: TGTGCCAGCTCTAGCGGGGGGGACAGGGTCTACGAGCAGTACTTC. The chain carries TRBV18 and TRBJ2-7; 11 bases line up with TRBD2. This CDR3 comprises 15 residues. From germline, CDR1 is KGHSH and CDR2 LQKENI. J lost 3 bases, V lost 6 bases, and 7 bases had no gene match.

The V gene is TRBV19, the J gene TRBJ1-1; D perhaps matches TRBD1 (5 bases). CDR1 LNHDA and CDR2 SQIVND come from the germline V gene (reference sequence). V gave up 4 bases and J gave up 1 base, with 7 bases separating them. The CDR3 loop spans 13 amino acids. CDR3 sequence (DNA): TGTGCCAGTAGTAGACAGCCGAACACTGAAGCTTTCTTT. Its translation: CASSRQPNTEAFF.

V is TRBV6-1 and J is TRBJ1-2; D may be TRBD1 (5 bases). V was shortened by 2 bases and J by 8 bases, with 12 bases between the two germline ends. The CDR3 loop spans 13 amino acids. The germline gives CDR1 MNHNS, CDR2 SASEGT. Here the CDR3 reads CASSESTGGGYTF. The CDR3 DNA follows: TGTGCCAGCAGTGAAAGTACAGGCGGCGGCTACACCTTC.

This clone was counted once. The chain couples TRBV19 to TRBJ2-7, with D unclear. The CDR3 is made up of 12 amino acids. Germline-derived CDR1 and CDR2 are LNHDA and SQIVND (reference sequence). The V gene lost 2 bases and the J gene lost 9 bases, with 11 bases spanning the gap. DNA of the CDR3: TGTGCCAGTAGTATACGATCAAGAAGGCAGTACTTC. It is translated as CASSIRSRRQYF. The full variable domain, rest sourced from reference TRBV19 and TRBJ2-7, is DGGITQSPKYLFRKEGQNVTLSCEQNLNHDAMYWYRQDPGQGLRLIYYSQIVNDFQKGDIAEGYSVSREKKESFPLTVTSAQKNPTAFYLCASSIRSRRQYFGPGTRLTVT.

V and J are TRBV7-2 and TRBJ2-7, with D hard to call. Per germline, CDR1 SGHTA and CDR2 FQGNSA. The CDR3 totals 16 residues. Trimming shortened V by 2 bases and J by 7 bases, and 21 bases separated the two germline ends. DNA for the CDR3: TGTGCCAGCAGCTTAACGGGTAGCCTCCGAGTGGGGGAGCAGTACTTC. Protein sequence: CASSLTGSLRVGEQYF. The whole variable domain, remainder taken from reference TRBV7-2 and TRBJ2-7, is GAGVSQSPSNKVTEKGKDVELRCDPISGHTALYWYRQSLGQGLEFLIYFQGNSAPDKSGLPSDRFSAERTGGSVSTLTIQRTQQEDSAVYLCASSLTGSLRVGEQYFGPGTRLTVT.

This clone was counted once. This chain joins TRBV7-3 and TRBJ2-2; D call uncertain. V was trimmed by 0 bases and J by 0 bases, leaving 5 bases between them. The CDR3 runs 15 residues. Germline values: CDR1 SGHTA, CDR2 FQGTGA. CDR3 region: CASSLTGTNTGELFF. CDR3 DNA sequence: TGTGCCAGCAGCTTAACGGGGACGAACACCGGGGAGCTGTTTTTT.

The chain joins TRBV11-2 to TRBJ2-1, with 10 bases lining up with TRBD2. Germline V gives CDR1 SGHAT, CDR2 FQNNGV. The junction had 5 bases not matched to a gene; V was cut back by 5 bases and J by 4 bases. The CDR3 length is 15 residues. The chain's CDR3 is CASSPLAGVYNEQFF. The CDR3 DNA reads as TGTGCCAGCAGCCCCCTAGCGGGGGTTTACAATGAGCAGTTCTTC.

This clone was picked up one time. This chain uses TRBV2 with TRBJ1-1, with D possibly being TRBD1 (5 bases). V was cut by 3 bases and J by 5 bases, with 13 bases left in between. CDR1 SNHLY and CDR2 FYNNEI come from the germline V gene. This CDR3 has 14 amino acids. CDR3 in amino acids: CASSEQGKSTEAFF. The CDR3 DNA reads TGTGCCAGCAGTGAGCAGGGTAAATCAACTGAAGCTTTCTTT.

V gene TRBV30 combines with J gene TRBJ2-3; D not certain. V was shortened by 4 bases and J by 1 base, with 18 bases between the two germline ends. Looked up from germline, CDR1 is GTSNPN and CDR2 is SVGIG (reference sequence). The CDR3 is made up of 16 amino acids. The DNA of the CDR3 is TGTGCCTGGAATCGTAGGGCAACTTCCCGCACAGATACGCAGTATTTT. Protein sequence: CAWNRRATSRTDTQYF.

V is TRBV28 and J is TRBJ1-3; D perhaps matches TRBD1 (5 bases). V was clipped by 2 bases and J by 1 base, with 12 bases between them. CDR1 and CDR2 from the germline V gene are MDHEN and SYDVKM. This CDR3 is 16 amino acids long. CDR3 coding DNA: TGTGCCAGCAGTTTAAGTGGGGGTTGGTCTGGAAACACCATATATTTT. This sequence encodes CASSLSGGWSGNTIYF.

The CDR3 coding sequence is TGTGCCAGCAGTTCTACTAGCGGGGGCTACAATGAGCAGTTCTTC. It translates to CASSSTSGGYNEQFF. The chain recombines TRBV28 with TRBJ2-1; TRBD2 matches 11 bases. Per germline, CDR1 MDHEN and CDR2 SYDVKM. Germline trimming cut 4 bases from V and 3 bases from J; bases unmatched to any gene: 2. The CDR3 totals 15 residues.

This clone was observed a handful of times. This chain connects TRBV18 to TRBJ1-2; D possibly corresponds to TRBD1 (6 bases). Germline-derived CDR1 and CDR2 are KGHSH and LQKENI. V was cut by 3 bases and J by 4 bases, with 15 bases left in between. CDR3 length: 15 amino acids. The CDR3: CASSPTTDSPYGYTF. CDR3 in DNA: TGTGCCAGCTCACCGACTACGGACAGTCCCTATGGCTACACCTTC.

The CDR3 bases are TGTGCCAGCTCTAAGAGTACTGGGTACCTACCTGGGGGTGAGCAGTTCTTC. As protein: CASSKSTGYLPGGEQFF. The chain is built from TRBV18 and TRBJ2-1; perhaps D is TRBD1 or TRBD2 (5 bases each). The germline CDR1 and CDR2 sequences are KGHSH and LQKENI. The CDR3 spans 17 residues. Trimming took off 6 bases at V and 9 bases at J, with 27 bases between the two ends.